The next 17 T cell receptor beta chains were all read from a single sample in a study of T cells expressing NK-cell markers. No DNA is given; TCRdb re-called the 5' RACE reads and lists each CDR3 protein once. This sample lists thousands of distinct CDR3 sequences; its ten largest clones have approximately 66%. Sequences were obtained from blood T cells: a sorted CD56 or NKG2C T cell subset, CD4+ or CD8+ T cells, or bulk PBMC T cells (not recorded which). Source of these receptors: a man aged 18-69 years in good health.

The rearrangement uses TRBV20-1 and TRBJ2-1. The V gene's germline CDR1 is DFQATT and CDR2 SNEGSKA (reference sequence). The CDR3 totals 15 residues. CDR3 protein: CSARDLGSSYNEQFF.

The CDR3 here is CASSVDGQKAFF. V is TRBV9 and J is TRBJ1-1. CDR3 length: 12 residues. Germline V CDR1 and CDR2: SGDLS, YYNGEE.

This chain uses TRBV6-1 with TRBJ2-1; as DNA is missing, the TRBD1 call by TCRdb cannot be tested. Looked up from germline, CDR1 is MNHNS and CDR2 is SASEGT. The CDR3 has 15 amino acids. The CDR3 here is CASSENGGGADEQFF.

V gene TRBV6-4 combines with J gene TRBJ1-6; no DNA is available, so the TRBD1 call from TCRdb remains unchecked. The length of the CDR3 is 14 residues. Germline-derived CDR1 and CDR2 are MRHNA and SNTAGT. The CDR3 loop is CASSDETGVSPLHF.

J is TRBJ2-1 and V is TRBV2; the D gene TCRdb calls, TRBD2, cannot be checked with no DNA. CDR3 length equals 17 residues. The germline V gene has CDR1 SNHLY and CDR2 FYNNEI. The CDR3 spells CASRERKTSGVGDEQFF.

V gene TRBV20-1 combines with J gene TRBJ2-7; TCRdb lists TRBD2, though no DNA is available to test this call. The CDR3 is made up of 15 amino acids. The germline V gene has CDR1 DFQATT and CDR2 SNEGSKA (reference sequence). This chain's CDR3 is CSAKGTSGESSEQYF.

CDR3 protein: CASSYTENYGYTF. The chain links TRBV6-2 or TRBV6-3 to TRBJ1-2. This CDR3 is built from 13 residues. In germline, CDR1 is MNHEY, CDR2 SVGEGT.

The chain couples TRBV6-1 to TRBJ2-3; TCRdb selects TRBD1, and the lack of DNA leaves this call unchecked. Germline CDR1 reads MNHNS; CDR2 reads SASEGT. The CDR3 extends over 13 amino acids. The CDR3 is CATGTGDADTQYF.

This rearrangement joins TRBV7-2 to TRBJ2-7; the TCRdb call, TRBD2, lacks DNA for checking. This CDR3 has 17 amino acids. CDR1 and CDR2 (germline): SGHTA, FQGNSA. CDR3 loop: CASSPWTSGGPGHEQYF.

V is TRBV6-2 or TRBV6-3 and J is TRBJ2-5; without DNA, the TCRdb call of TRBD2 cannot be checked. Germline V gives CDR1 MNHEY, CDR2 SVGEGT. This CDR3 is built from 15 residues. The CDR3: CASNTGTSEIGTQYF.

This chain links TRBV6-2 or TRBV6-3 with TRBJ2-3; with no DNA, the TCRdb D assignment of TRBD1 cannot be verified. The CDR3 has 15 amino acids. Germline CDR1 and CDR2: MNHEY and SVGEGT. The CDR3 loop is CASGPGTGVSDTQYF.

The chain carries TRBV10-3 and TRBJ2-1; TCRdb reports TRBD2, a call that lacks DNA to check it against. The germline gives CDR1 ENHRY, CDR2 SYGVKD. The CDR3 spans 15 residues. CDR3 sequence: CAISESGGDYNEQFF.

The V and J genes are TRBV27 and TRBJ2-3; TCRdb lists TRBD2, though no DNA is available to test this call. Germline-derived CDR1 and CDR2 are MNHEY and SMNVEV (reference sequence). The CDR3 runs to 18 residues. CDR3 residues: CASSFTRPSGGATDTQYF.

The CDR3 region is CSVLQGNYEQYF. The chain is built from TRBV20-1 and TRBJ2-7; TCRdb gives TRBD1 as the D gene, but with no DNA this cannot be confirmed. The germline gives CDR1 DFQATT, CDR2 SNEGSKA (reference sequence). CDR3 length: 12 amino acids.

This chain uses TRBV6-4 with TRBJ2-1; TCRdb's assignment of TRBD1 cannot be checked, as there is no DNA. Germline CDR1 is MRHNA and CDR2 is SNTAGT. This CDR3 region has 16 residues. CDR3 amino acids: CASSDGTGGDIDEQFF.

The genes are TRBV20-1 and TRBJ2-1; TCRdb's D call of TRBD2 is untestable without DNA. The CDR3 has 14 amino acids. Germline V gene data show CDR1 as DFQATT and CDR2 as SNEGSKA (reference sequence). The CDR3 region is CSAMDSGDLNEQFF.

The gene calls are TRBV19 and TRBJ2-3; TCRdb's D gene call, TRBD1, goes unchecked for lack of DNA. Germline CDR1 is LNHDA and CDR2 is SQIVND (reference sequence). The CDR3 totals 16 residues. The CDR3 sequence is CASSIGDGGGADTQYF.